This TCR beta chain was profiled in a study of regulatory T cells in long-lasting Graves disease (dated by TCRdb to the early 2020s). Background for the entire study: To count as having persistent Graves' disease, a patient had to have received antithyroid drug treatment for over 5 years with TSH receptor autoantibodies remaining persistently positive. The study was registered as a clinical trial and conducted in China. This study used TCR sequencing and RNA sequencing of peripheral blood to compare persistent Graves' disease patients against newly diagnosed Graves' disease patients. A total of around 35 samples underwent TCR sequencing, from some 13 patients with persistent Graves' disease and 20 or so patients with newly diagnosed Graves' disease. Antithyroid drugs had been taken for around 9.8 years on average by persistent Graves' disease patients in the clinical cohort. The study at large found these results: Sequencing and analysis were limited to the TCR beta chain. Persistent patients shared more public clonotypes among themselves (around 2,500) than newly diagnosed patients did (over 950). Compared with newly diagnosed patients, patients with persistent Graves' disease had lower TCR Shannon entropy and fewer highly expanded clones, which suggests clonal expansion. Peripheral blood alone was examined, since thyroid tissue, which constituted the primary lesion, could not be accessed. The authors noted that the small sample size was a limitation that may lower accuracy. Preferential use of TRBV28, TRBJ1-2 and TRBJ2-5 was observed in persistent disease, whereas TRBV20-1 and TRBJ2-1 were favored in newly diagnosed disease.

Library generation was performed with multiplex PCR. Sequencer: Illumina HiSeq 4000. iRepertoire HTBI primers and Arm-PCR amplification of CDR3 regions were used to construct TCR beta libraries. Gel purification was performed on PCR products prior to sequencing. As for the authors' bioinformatics: Gene usage analysis of CDR3 amino acid clonotypes used the roughly 60 TRBV and approximately 13 TRBJ segments found across samples. COPE and FqMerger were used to merge the filtered high-quality paired reads into contigs. BLAST was used to align contigs to the IMGT TRBV, TRBD and TRBJ reference genes, and CDR3 was defined following IMGT. Clonotypes above 0.1% frequency were classified as highly expanded clones. Shannon entropy was used to measure repertoire diversity, and the Gini coefficient was used to measure V-J evenness. Clonotypes shared by more than one individual were considered public. Using fastp at Q25 and MiXCR, TCRdb reprocessed the public reads and kept productive beta chains. Rows with a matching CDR3 protein are joined into one entry that keeps the most common DNA and genes. The V and J calls and clone size come from TCRdb's table, not from the authors' own analysis. The table for this sample lists around 450,000 distinct CDR3 sequences; 20% to 25% of them were counted only once. The top ten constitute over 6% of the sample.

This clonotype was observed a handful of times. Its antigen is not yet known. Base-call qualities are not available, and no considerably larger clone is one nucleotide away. From its cysteine to its phenylalanine, the CDR3 spans 14 amino acids. The DNA shown is the 42-base CDR3, in frame from base 1. The CDR1 and CDR2 encoded by the germline V gene are MNHNS and SASEGT. Ends trimmed: V by 6 bases, J by 2 bases; bases unmatched to a gene: 6. This specimen's time point label, interpreted: persistent/refractory GD, antithyroid drugs over 5 years with positive TRAb. RNA was extracted from PBMCs in TRIzol for both TCR sequencing and RNA sequencing. The diagnosis of Graves' disease was made according to American Thyroid Association guidelines. The patients came from an endocrinology department in Xi'an, China. From each patient, around 9 milliliters of peripheral blood was collected into an EDTA anticoagulant tube. Ficoll Paque Plus density gradient separation was used to isolate PBMCs, and no additional T cell sorting was done. An Agilent 2100 Bioanalyzer and agarose gel were used to assess RNA quality, and a NanoDrop 2000 was used to measure RNA concentration.

The source was peripheral blood mononuclear cells (PBMCs), collected when the disease was refractory, from a patient treated with antithyroid drugs. This TCR came from a female donor with Graves disease. The sequence is built from TRBV6-1 and TRBJ1-1, with 7 junctional bases fitting TRBD1. The CDR3 in this case is CASSRRQGNTEAFF. The nucleotides are TGTGCCAGCAGCCGCCGACAGGGAAACACTGAAGCTTTCTTT.